This T cell receptor beta chain was sequenced for a study of beta chain features in type 1 diabetes. This clone was picked up a small number of times. The antigen remains undetermined. The authors reverse transcribed all of the isolated RNA, so sequencing captured expressed TCRB transcripts. Sequencing was performed with immunoSEQ multiplex PCR; in TCRdb, only in-frame clones are kept and a portion is missing. This table holds 550,000 to 850,000 clones, roughly an eighth found once. Germline CDR1 reads GTSNPN; CDR2 reads SVGIG (reference sequence). The ends were cut back, 5 bases at V and 4 bases at J, with 20 bases in the middle. The CDR3 covers 15 residues. General study findings and limits: When VDJ junctions were examined, type 1 diabetes patients showed fewer insertions and more deletions. Among patients with Type 1 diabetes, TCRB CDR3s were moderately but significantly shorter in every one of the four CD4+ subsets.

The chain has TRBV30 and TRBJ2-5, with D possibly being TRBD1 or TRBD2 (5 bases each). The sample was naive CD4+ T cells from blood. This sequence was found in a man aged 18 to 30 with type 1 diabetes. CDR3 coding DNA: TGTGCCTGGGCAGAGCAAGGGGAGAGGGGAGAGACCCAGTACTTC. This sequence encodes CAWAEQGERGETQYF.